A selection of T cell receptor beta chains follows, all from one sample in a study of CD8 T cells in Susac syndrome. TCRdb itself ran the immunoSEQ multiplex PCR reads through MiXCR, one entry per CDR3 protein. The data hold 170,000 or so distinct CDR3 sequences, with approximately 93% observed a single time. The sequenced material came from CD4+ T cells from PBMCs. These receptors originate from a human donor with multiple sclerosis. Both conserved end residues are part of each CDR3. The order of the fields is D gene, V gene, J gene, clone size, CDR3 length, CDR3 DNA, CDR3 protein. The D gene is left open where the match is weak. A clone size is listed for some rows: how often the clone was seen (once, few, many), or a class if it is expanded.

>TRBD2|TRBV3-1|TRBJ2-5|-|15
TGTGCCAGCAGCCAAGAGGGACTAGCTGATGAGACCCAGTACTTC
CASSQEGLADETQYF
>-|TRBV7-9|TRBJ2-5|-|17
TGTGCCAGCAGGTCGCACCCCGGGACCTCGCGCCAAGAGACCCAGTACTTC
CASRSHPGTSRQETQYF
>TRBD1|TRBV4-1|TRBJ1-2|once|13
TGCGCCAGCAGCGACCGGGACAGCTATGGCTACACCTTC
CASSDRDSYGYTF
>TRBD1|TRBV5-4|TRBJ2-3|-|13
TGTGCCAGCAGCTCGCCGACAGGGGATACGCAGTATTTT
CASSSPTGDTQYF
>TRBD1|TRBV20-1|TRBJ1-1|-|12
TGCAGTGCTTGGGACAGGGGGCCTGGAGCTTTCTTT
CSAWDRGPGAFF
>-|TRBV20-1|TRBJ2-1|once|14
TGCAGTGCTAGAGATCCAGCGGACTACAATGAGCAGTTCTTC
CSARDPADYNEQFF
>-|TRBV28|TRBJ1-5|-|15
TGCGCCAGCAGTTCCCCTACAGGGAGCAATCAGCCCCAGCATTTT
CASSSPTGSNQPQHF
>-|TRBV15|TRBJ1-4|once|16
TGTGCCACCAGCAGAGAACCAGCGGGGTCTAATGAAAAACTGTTTTTT
CATSREPAGSNEKLFF
>-|TRBV29-1|TRBJ2-3|-|16
TGCAGCGTCACACGGAACAGAAGAGCCTCCCGAGATACGCAGTATTTT
CSVTRNRRASRDTQYF
>-|TRBV7-2|TRBJ1-1|few|11
TGTGCCAGCAGCTTCATAACTGAAGCTTTCTTT
CASSFITEAFF
>-|TRBV4-1|TRBJ2-7|-|15
TGCGCCAGCAGCCATGTGGGGACCTACCAGGGAAAGCAGTACTTC
CASSHVGTYQGKQYF
>-|TRBV20-1|TRBJ1-2|-|11
TGCAGTGCTAGCAGGTCCTATGGCTACACCTTC
CSASRSYGYTF
>-|TRBV5-4|TRBJ2-5|-|14
TGTGCCAGCAGCTTGGCCTTCGATCAAGAGACCCAGTACTTC
CASSLAFDQETQYF
>TRBD1|TRBV24-1|TRBJ2-3|-|15
TGTGCCACCAGTGATGGGGACAGGGACACAGATACGCAGTATTTT
CATSDGDRDTDTQYF
>-|TRBV5-6|TRBJ1-1|-|17
TGTGCCAGCAGCTTGAGGGTTGTGGCAGGGGTGAACACTGAAGCTTTCTTT
CASSLRVVAGVNTEAFF
>TRBD2|TRBV14|TRBJ2-2|-|14
TGTGCCAGCAGCTATAGCGGGAGGCCCCGGGAGCTGTTTTTT
CASSYSGRPRELFF
>-|TRBV6-6|TRBJ1-2|once|16
TGTGCCAGCAGTTACACGATATCCGTCCAGAACTATGGCTACACCTTC
CASSYTISVQNYGYTF
>-|TRBV7-9|TRBJ1-5|-|13
TGTGCCAGCAGCTTAGCAGGGACTTCAGCCCAGCATTTT
CASSLAGTSAQHF
>-|TRBV20-1|TRBJ2-7|-|13
TGCAGTGCTATACGGGGACCGTTCTACGAGCAGTACTTC
CSAIRGPFYEQYF
>-|TRBV30|TRBJ1-2|-|14
TGTGCCTGGAGTGTACGGGGCAGCGATTATGGCTACACCTTC
CAWSVRGSDYGYTF
>TRBD1|TRBV7-2|TRBJ1-6|-|15
TGTGCCAGCAGCCCCCGGGACAGGGGGGTCTCACCCCTCCACTTT
CASSPRDRGVSPLHF
>TRBD2|TRBV29-1|TRBJ2-2|-|14
TGCAGCGGCCGACTAGCGACGAACACCGGGGAGCTGTTTTTT
CSGRLATNTGELFF
>-|TRBV20-1|TRBJ2-5|-|14
TGCAGTGCTGTTCGACCGGAACACCAAGAGACCCAGTACTTC
CSAVRPEHQETQYF
>-|TRBV7-9|TRBJ2-5|-|13
TGTGCCAGCAGCTTCCTAGGTGCGGAGACCCAGTACTTC
CASSFLGAETQYF
>-|TRBV12-3/TRBV12-4|TRBJ2-7|-|14
TGTGCCAGCAGTTTGTGGGACGGAGGTTGGGAGCAGTACTTC
CASSLWDGGWEQYF
>-|TRBV18|TRBJ1-1|-|16
TGTGCCAGCTCACCATTTGAAAGGTACGGCGACACTGAAGCTTTCTTT
CASSPFERYGDTEAFF
>TRBD1|TRBV5-1|TRBJ2-2|-|16
TGCGCCAGCAGCTTATCGGGACAGGGGAGTACCGGGGAGGTGTTTTTT
CASSLSGQGSTGEVFF
>-|TRBV30|TRBJ1-3|-|13
TGTGCCTGGACCGGGACCTCCGGAAACACCATATATTTT
CAWTGTSGNTIYF
>TRBD2|TRBV9|TRBJ2-2|-|18
TGTGCCAGCAGCGTAGATTGGGGACTAGCGGAAAACACCGGGGAGCTGTTTTTT
CASSVDWGLAENTGELFF
>-|TRBV7-9|TRBJ2-7|many|11
TGTGCCAGCAGCCCCTCCTACGAGCAGTACTTC
CASSPSYEQYF
>TRBD2|TRBV10-2|TRBJ2-5|-|14
TGCGCCAGCAGAGTAGCGGGGGAGCAAGAGACCCAGTACTTC
CASRVAGEQETQYF
>-|TRBV6-1|TRBJ2-1|-|14
TGTGCCAGCAGGAGACTAGTCTCCTACAATGAGCAGTTCTTC
CASRRLVSYNEQFF
>-|TRBV20-1|TRBJ2-3|-|14
TGCAGTGCTAGAGCAGGAGGGGGCAGAGATACGCAGTATTTT
CSARAGGGRDTQYF
>TRBD1|TRBV7-9|TRBJ1-6|-|14
TGTGCCAGCAGCCACGGACAGGGGAATTCACCCCTCCACTTT
CASSHGQGNSPLHF
>-|TRBV21-1|TRBJ1-2|once|15
TGTGCCAGCAGCATAAAGGGGGGTACTGATTGGGGCTACACCTTC
CASSIKGGTDWGYTF
>-|TRBV5-4|TRBJ2-4|-|14
TGTGCCAGCAGCTTGGAAAGAGCCAAAAACATTCAGTACTTC
CASSLERAKNIQYF
>-|TRBV28|TRBJ1-2|-|12
TGTGCCAGCAGCCAGTACGTAGGTGGCTACACCTTC
CASSQYVGGYTF
>-|TRBV30|TRBJ1-2|once|12
TGTGCCTGGACAGACAGCTACTATGGCTACACCTTC
CAWTDSYYGYTF
>TRBD1|TRBV30|TRBJ1-3|-|16
TGTGCCTGGTTTCCTCGTCAAGGGACAGGCCGAAACACCATATATTTT
CAWFPRQGTGRNTIYF
>-|TRBV30|TRBJ2-5|-|12
TGTGCCTGGAGTATGGTGTCGGAGACCCAGTACTTC
CAWSMVSETQYF
>-|TRBV7-8|TRBJ1-5|-|16
TGTGCCAGCAGCCGAGTTGTCCCAGGAGGCAATCAGCCCCAGCATTTT
CASSRVVPGGNQPQHF
>-|TRBV19|TRBJ2-1|-|15
TGTGCCAGTAGTATCTCCGGGACCCGCGCAGGTGGGCAGTTCTTC
CASSISGTRAGGQFF
>-|TRBV5-6|TRBJ2-5|-|12
TGTGCCAGCAGCTTGGGCATAGAGACCCAGTACTTC
CASSLGIETQYF
>TRBD1|TRBV6-5|TRBJ1-1|-|15
TGTGCCACCTCACAGGGGACTGCACCGAACACTGAAGCTTTCTTT
CATSQGTAPNTEAFF
>TRBD2|TRBV10-3|TRBJ2-7|-|11
TGTGCCACTGCCGGGAGGGACGAGCAGTACTTC
CATAGRDEQYF
>TRBD2|TRBV29-1|TRBJ2-1|-|17
TGCAGCGTTGATCCCCCAAGGACTAGCGGGGGGGTCGATGAGCAGTTCTTC
CSVDPPRTSGGVDEQFF